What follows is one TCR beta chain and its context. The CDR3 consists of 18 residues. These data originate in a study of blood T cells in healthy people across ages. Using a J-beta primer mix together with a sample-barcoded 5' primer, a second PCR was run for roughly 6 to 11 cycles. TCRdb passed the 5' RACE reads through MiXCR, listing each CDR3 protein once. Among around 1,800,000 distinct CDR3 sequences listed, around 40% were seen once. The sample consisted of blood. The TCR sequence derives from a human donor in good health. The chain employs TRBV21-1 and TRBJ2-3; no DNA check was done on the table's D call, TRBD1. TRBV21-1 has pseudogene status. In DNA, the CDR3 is TGTGCCAGCAGCAAAGTATTCGGACAAGTCCTTCTCACAGATACGCAGTATTTT. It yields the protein CASSKVFGQVLLTDTQYF.